The 21 T cell receptor beta chains below all came from one sample that was sequenced in a study of T cells in Graves' hyperthyroidism and ophthalmopathy (dated by TCRdb to between 2019 and 2020). Library method: multiplex PCR. TCRdb records Illumina HiSeq 2000 as the sequencer. The TCR beta CDR3 regions were amplified from the RNA transcripts. A first-round RT-PCR of the TCR CDR3 used the HTBI primer set with the Qiagen OneStep RT-PCR kit. The public reads were run again by TCRdb, first through fastp at Q25 and then through MiXCR, and only productive beta chains were kept. Each entry merges the rows of one CDR3 protein and shows their most common DNA and genes. The sample records roughly 700,000 distinct CDR3 sequences, approximately 40% of which are singletons. In total, the top ten clones hold around 31% of the sample. Sequenced: blood. The source of these receptors is a middle-aged woman with Graves' hyperthyroidism.

This clonotype appeared a single time. The V call is TRBV7-2, the J call TRBJ2-5, with 7 bases fitting TRBD1. V lost 5 bases to trimming and J lost 5 bases; unmatched junction nucleotides: 8. This CDR3 has 14 residues. The germline gives CDR1 SGHTA, CDR2 FQGNSA. CDR3 region: CASSRDSQHETQYF. The CDR3 region has the DNA TGTGCCAGCAGCCGGGACAGCCAACACGAGACCCAGTACTTC.

There are many counts of this clonotype. J is TRBJ1-4 and V is TRBV15; TRBD1 is a possible D gene (5 bases). In germline, CDR1 is LNHNV, CDR2 YYDKDF (reference sequence). The V gene lost 1 base and the J gene lost 5 bases, with 11 bases spanning the gap. This CDR3 contains 15 residues. For the CDR3, the DNA is TGTGCCACCAGCAGAGCCCGGGACGTAAATGAAAAACTGTTTTTT. Translation: CATSRARDVNEKLFF. The variable domain in full, with the rest retrieved from reference TRBV15 and TRBJ1-4, is DAMVIQNPRYQVTQFGKPVTLSCSQTLNHNVMYWYQQKSSQAPKLLFHYYDKDFNNEADTPDNFQSRRPNTSFCFLDIRSPGLGDTAMYLCATSRARDVNEKLFFGSGTQLSVL.

The chain recombines TRBV4-1 with TRBJ2-2; D not certain. V was pared by 3 bases and J by 4 bases, with 6 bases between. The CDR3 is 13 amino acids. Germline V gene sequence: CDR1 MGHRA, CDR2 YSYEKL. The CDR3 reads CASSHDSTGELFF. The CDR3 region has the DNA TGCGCCAGCAGCCACGATAGCACCGGGGAGCTGTTTTTT.

The rearrangement uses TRBV7-9 and TRBJ1-2, with 8 bases aligning to TRBD1. The CDR3 totals 16 residues. Germline loops: CDR1 SEHNR, CDR2 FQNEAQ (reference sequence). The V segment lost 3 bases and the J segment 6 bases; nucleotides outside the gene matches: 12. This CDR3 reads CASSLGLSGTGHGYTF. The CDR3, as DNA: TGTGCCAGCAGCTTGGGCCTCTCCGGGACAGGTCATGGCTACACCTTC.

In its sample, this clonotype was seen many times. V is TRBV7-8 and J is TRBJ2-7, with D unresolved. Per germline, CDR1 SGHVS and CDR2 FQNEAQ. Trimming stripped 1 base from V and 4 bases from J, with 14 bases between. This CDR3 has 15 residues. CDR3 bases: TGTGCCAGCAGCTTAGGCCCGGGTACAGTATACGAGCAGTACTTC. It specifies CASSLGPGTVYEQYF.

This clonotype appeared many times. V gene TRBV10-1 combines with J gene TRBJ2-7, with D uncertain. The CDR3 is 14 amino acids. Germline V CDR1 and CDR2: WNHNN, SYGVQD (reference sequence). The germline V and J ends were trimmed by 2 bases and 2 bases, with 10 bases remaining between them. In DNA, the CDR3 is TGCGCCAGCAGTGAGAGCCAGAGCGCCTACGAGCAGTACTTC. It translates to CASSESQSAYEQYF.

At least ten counts were recorded for this clonotype. The chain is built from TRBV9 and TRBJ2-7; possibly TRBD1 for D (6 bases). This CDR3 is built from 14 residues. Germline V lookup: CDR1 SGDLS, CDR2 YYNGEE. Trimming took off 3 bases at V and 1 base at J, with 11 bases between the two ends. CDR3 loop: CASSAETGSYEQYF. Here the CDR3 DNA reads TGTGCCAGCAGCGCCGAAACAGGGTCCTACGAGCAGTACTTC.

CDR3 nucleotides: TGTGCCAGCAGTCCGCCAGGCCTTGGGCAAGAGACCCAGTACTTC. Its translation is CASSPPGLGQETQYF. The rearrangement joins TRBV28 to TRBJ2-5; D uncertain. Germline-derived CDR1 and CDR2 are MDHEN and SYDVKM. The length of the CDR3 is 15 residues. The V end was cut by 5 bases, the J end by 2 bases, with 15 bases between.

The chain combines TRBV12-3 or TRBV12-4 with TRBJ1-1; weak D call: TRBD1 (6 bases). This CDR3 contains 13 residues. V was pared by 7 bases and J by 3 bases, with 12 bases between. The CDR3 loop reads CASTSWGHTEAFF. In nucleotides, the CDR3 is TGTGCCAGCACCTCATGGGGGCACACTGAAGCTTTCTTT.

The J gene is TRBJ1-6, the V gene TRBV5-6, with D hard to call. The CDR3 sequence is 15 residues long. The V and J ends lost 4 bases and 8 bases respectively, with 16 bases between them. CDR1 is SGHDT, CDR2 YYEEEE, per germline. The CDR3 bases are TGTGCCAGCAGCCTACCGGGCCTGCCAGATTCACCCCTCCACTTT. Amino acids: CASSLPGLPDSPLHF.

This clonotype was seen at least ten times. The V gene is TRBV11-2, the J gene TRBJ1-2, with D hard to call. Germline-derived CDR1 and CDR2 are SGHAT and FQNNGV. The CDR3 covers 13 residues. The germline V and J ends were trimmed by 5 bases and 4 bases, with 11 bases remaining between them. The CDR3 coding sequence is TGTGCCAGCAGCCCCGGCCGAGTCTATGGCTACACCTTC. Protein sequence: CASSPGRVYGYTF.

In regard to this clonotype: This may be a read error, as it is one base from a much larger clone. The chain joins TRBV7-9 to TRBJ1-4; D not resolved. This CDR3 spans 14 amino acids. The germline V gene encodes CDR1 SEHNR and CDR2 FQNEAQ (reference sequence). The CDR3 loop is CANSFSATNEKLFF. The CDR3 DNA reads as TGTGCCAACAGCTTCTCTGCAACTAATGAAAAACTGTTTTTT.

Only a few counts were recorded for this clonotype. The CDR3 reads CASSYWRRYEQYF. CDR3 nucleotides: TGTGCCAGCAGTTACTGGAGGCGTTACGAGCAGTACTTC. This sequence joins TRBV6-6 and TRBJ2-7, with a weak D call TRBD2 (5 bases). V gave up 1 base and J gave up 4 bases, with 8 bases separating them. Germline CDR1 MNHNY, CDR2 SVGAGI (reference sequence). CDR3 length equals 13 residues.

As regards this clonotype: Germline and junction disagree at one end, which may indicate a read error. The CDR3 here is CASSPGTGGNAEAFF. The CDR3 DNA reads as TGCGCCAGCAGCCCCGGGACAGGGGGGAACGCTGAAGCTTTCTTT. This chain uses TRBV10-1 with TRBJ1-1; the match to TRBD1 covers 11 bases. The CDR3 totals 15 residues. CDR1 WNHNN and CDR2 SYGVQD come from the germline V gene (reference sequence).

This clonotype occurred a few times. The chain uses TRBV20-1 and TRBJ2-7; 11 bases agree with TRBD1. The trim removed 5 bases at V and 3 bases at J, leaving 9 bases unmatched. This CDR3 has 15 amino acids. From germline, CDR1 is DFQATT and CDR2 SNEGSKA (reference sequence). The DNA for the CDR3 is TGCAGTGCTTGGCCGGGACAGGGGGAATACTACGAGCAGTACTTC. It yields the protein CSAWPGQGEYYEQYF.

The chain couples TRBV2 to TRBJ1-5; 12 bases agree with TRBD1. Losses at the gene ends were 7 bases for V and 0 bases for J; bases not matched to a gene: 13. This CDR3 is built from 19 residues. Germline CDR1 reads SNHLY; CDR2 reads FYNNEI. CDR3 amino acids: CASTPRGQGASHSNQPQHF. Written as DNA, the CDR3 is TGTGCCAGCACACCAAGGGGACAGGGGGCCTCTCATAGCAATCAGCCCCAGCATTTT.

This clonotype was observed at least ten times. V gene TRBV5-6 combines with J gene TRBJ1-6; D remains ambiguous. V was clipped by 0 bases and J by 6 bases, with 4 bases between them. The CDR3 sequence is 13 residues long. Germline CDR1 and CDR2: SGHDT and YYEEEE. CDR3 protein: CASSLAANSPLHF. The CDR3, as DNA: TGTGCCAGCAGCTTGGCAGCTAATTCACCCCTCCACTTT.

The chain carries TRBV7-2 and TRBJ2-7, with 9 positions matching TRBD2. The ends lost 1 base at V and 10 bases at J; junction bases unmatched: 8. Germline assignment: CDR1 SGHTA and CDR2 FQGNSA. The CDR3 loop spans 14 amino acids. The CDR3 DNA sequence: TGTGCCAGCAGCTTAGTAGGGCGGGGGGGGGAACAGTACTTC. It encodes CASSLVGRGGEQYF. Filled out from reference TRBV7-2 and TRBJ2-7, the complete variable domain reads GAGVSQSPSNKVTEKGKDVELRCDPISGHTALYWYRQSLGQGLEFLIYFQGNSAPDKSGLPSDRFSAERTGGSVSTLTIQRTQQEDSAVYLCASSLVGRGGEQYFGPGTRLTVT.

This clonotype was observed many times. CDR3 DNA: TGTGCCAGCAGCTTAACGGGCACAGGGACTCATGAAGCTTTCTTT. This sequence encodes CASSLTGTGTHEAFF. This chain connects TRBV7-3 to TRBJ1-1, with D possibly TRBD1 on 6 matching bases. CDR1 is SGHTA, CDR2 FQGTGA, per germline. The CDR3 totals 15 residues. Trimming removed 0 bases at V and 7 bases at J, with 15 bases between.

This chain links TRBV7-9 with TRBJ2-7, with a tentative D call TRBD1 (5 bases). Trimming removed 5 bases from V and 3 bases from J, with 14 bases in between. The V gene's germline CDR1 is SEHNR and CDR2 FQNEAQ (reference sequence). The CDR3 sequence is 14 residues long. The CDR3 protein is CASSKPGRDYEQYF. In DNA form, the CDR3 reads TGTGCCAGCAGCAAGCCGGGCAGGGACTACGAGCAGTACTTC.

This clonotype was seen a few times. This CDR3 reads CASSSPHRGQDFDNTEAFF. The DNA for the CDR3 is TGTGCCAGCAGCTCCCCTCATAGGGGACAGGATTTTGACAACACTGAAGCTTTCTTT. The chain recombines TRBV7-8 with TRBJ1-1, with 8 bases fitting TRBD1. V lost 4 bases to trimming and J lost 2 bases; unmatched junction nucleotides: 18. In germline, CDR1 is SGHVS, CDR2 FQNEAQ. The CDR3 loop spans 19 amino acids.